Presented here are 13 T cell receptor beta chains from one specimen sequenced in a study of blood T cell repertoires in COVID-19. Clones were read by immunoSEQ multiplex PCR, and TCRdb kept only the in-frame ones, dropping some. The sample lists hundreds of thousands of clones, over 80% occurring once. The sequencing input was peripheral blood. These receptors were taken from a man aged 40-49 years with acute or convalescent COVID-19.

The chain links TRBV6-6 to TRBJ2-7, with 7 bases lining up with TRBD2. This CDR3 region has 14 residues. Germline V gene sequence: CDR1 MNHNY, CDR2 SVGAGI (reference sequence). After removal of 6 bases from V and 6 bases from J, the junction contained 11 bases not matched to a gene. Written as DNA, the CDR3 is TGTGCCAGCAGGCCGGGAGGACTAGTCAGCGAGCAGTACTTC. Protein: CASRPGGLVSEQYF.

The rearrangement links TRBV5-4 to TRBJ2-3; TRBD2 matches at 9 bases. This CDR3 spans 15 amino acids. Losses at the gene ends were 5 bases for V and 3 bases for J; bases not matched to a gene: 7. Looked up from germline, CDR1 is SGHNT and CDR2 is YYREEE (reference sequence). CDR3 nucleotides: TGTGCCAGCAGTATAGCGGGAGAGAGGACAGATACGCAGTATTTT. This translates into CASSIAGERTDTQYF. The full variable domain, rest sourced from reference TRBV5-4 and TRBJ2-3, is ETGVTQSPTHLIKTRGQQVTLRCSSQSGHNTVSWYQQALGQGPQFIFQYYREEENGRGNFPPRFSGLQFPNYSSELNVNALELDDSALYLCASSIAGERTDTQYFGPGTRLTVL.

This chain connects TRBV6-1 to TRBJ1-4, with 10 bases matching TRBD1. This CDR3 contains 16 residues. Germline assignment: CDR1 MNHNS and CDR2 SASEGT. J was trimmed by 8 bases and V by 4 bases; bases with no gene match: 10. The CDR3 nucleotides are TGTGCCAGCAGTGGCTTTACGGGACAGGGGACAGAAAAACTGTTTTTT. Translating it yields CASSGFTGQGTEKLFF.

This chain links TRBV15 with TRBJ1-2; possibly TRBD1 for D (5 bases). The CDR3 is made up of 14 amino acids. The V end was cut by 1 base, the J end by 3 bases, with 9 bases between. The germline CDR1 and CDR2 sequences are LNHNV and YYDKDF (reference sequence). This CDR3 reads CATSRVTGDYGYTF. The CDR3 nucleotides read TGTGCCACCAGCAGAGTTACAGGCGACTATGGCTACACCTTC.

A remark on this clone: Relative to the germline gene, one junction end is altered; a read error may explain this. This chain uses TRBV11-2 with TRBJ2-1; D is possibly TRBD1 (5 bases). Germline V gene data show CDR1 as SGHAT and CDR2 as FQNNGV. The CDR3 loop spans 12 amino acids. CDR3 DNA: TGTGCCAGCAGATTAGGGGCCAATGAGCAGTTCTTC. Translation gives CASRLGANEQFF.

The CDR3 here is CSAGTVNEQFF. DNA for the CDR3: TGCAGTGCTGGGACAGTCAATGAGCAGTTCTTC. The chain has TRBV20-1 and TRBJ2-1; 7 bases match TRBD1. CDR1 is DFQATT and CDR2 is SNEGSKA in the germline V gene (reference sequence). J was trimmed by 6 bases and V by 5 bases; bases with no gene match: 1. CDR3 length equals 11 residues.

The chain combines TRBV5-4 with TRBJ2-1; 8 bases agree with TRBD1. The V gene end was trimmed by 4 bases and the J gene end by 7 bases; junction bases not matched to a gene: 7. Germline CDR1 SGHNT, CDR2 YYREEE (reference sequence). The CDR3 is 14 amino acids. The CDR3 DNA sequence: TGTGCCAGCAGCCGGATGACAGGGGTGAATGAGCAGTTCTTC. It codes for CASSRMTGVNEQFF.

The V gene is TRBV27, the J gene TRBJ2-1; no clear D. Looked up from germline, CDR1 is MNHEY and CDR2 is SMNVEV (reference sequence). CDR3 length equals 11 residues. V lost 5 bases, J lost 10 bases, and 9 bases lay in between. CDR3 DNA: TGTGCCAGCAGTAATAGCTGGGAGCAGTTCTTC. Residues: CASSNSWEQFF.

The chain is built from TRBV11-2 and TRBJ2-7; D unclear. This CDR3 spans 13 amino acids. Trimming stripped 1 base from V and 3 bases from J, with 7 bases between. CDR1 and CDR2 (germline): SGHAT, FQNNGV. The CDR3 here is CASSLGVGYEQYF. The CDR3 nucleotides read TGTGCCAGCAGCTTAGGAGTCGGCTACGAGCAGTACTTC.

A remark on this clone: The sample holds other DNA sequences that translate to the same CDR3. CDR3 DNA sequence: TGTGCCAGCTCACCAGGGCAAGGGGCTGAAGCTTTCTTT. Protein product: CASSPGQGAEAFF. The chain employs TRBV18 and TRBJ1-1; a possible D gene is TRBD1 (5 bases). Trimming pared 2 bases from V and 6 bases from J, leaving 10 bases between. This CDR3 region has 13 residues. The germline V gene encodes CDR1 KGHSH and CDR2 LQKENI. The complete variable domain, with remaining parts taken from reference TRBV18 and TRBJ1-1, reads NAGVMQNPRHLVRRRGQEARLRCSPMKGHSHVYWYRQLPEEGLKFMVYLQKENIIDESGMPKERFSAEFPKEGPSILRIQQVVRGDSAAYFCASSPGQGAEAFFGQGTRLTVV.

The chain couples TRBV5-1 to TRBJ2-5; D is possibly TRBD2 (6 bases). This CDR3 comprises 14 residues. The germline gives CDR1 SGHRS, CDR2 YFSETQ. V was cut by 4 bases and J by 3 bases, with 13 bases left in between. Here the CDR3 reads CASSPPGLEETQYF. The CDR3 DNA reads as TGCGCCAGCAGCCCGCCGGGACTGGAAGAGACCCAGTACTTC.

A word on this clone: The junction and the germline gene differ at one end; a read error may be behind it. The chain recombines TRBV2 with TRBJ1-2, with D perhaps TRBD1 (6 bases). From germline, CDR1 is SNHLY and CDR2 FYNNEI. The CDR3 length is 14 residues. The CDR3 is CASTPRYRDTPLPF. In nucleotides, the CDR3 is TGTGCCAGCACCCCGCGCTACAGGGATACTCCGCTTCCCTTC.

J is TRBJ2-2 and V is TRBV7-2, with D maybe TRBD2 (5 bases). The CDR3 has 15 residues. Trimming took off 4 bases at V and 1 base at J, with 10 bases between the two ends. Germline values: CDR1 SGHTA, CDR2 FQGNSA. CDR3 residues: CASSSRTGNTGELFF. CDR3 bases: TGTGCCAGCAGCTCCCGGACTGGGAACACCGGGGAGCTGTTTTTT. Filled out from reference TRBV7-2 and TRBJ2-2, the complete variable domain reads GAGVSQSPSNKVTEKGKDVELRCDPISGHTALYWYRQSLGQGLEFLIYFQGNSAPDKSGLPSDRFSAERTGGSVSTLTIQRTQQEDSAVYLCASSSRTGNTGELFFGEGSRLTVL.